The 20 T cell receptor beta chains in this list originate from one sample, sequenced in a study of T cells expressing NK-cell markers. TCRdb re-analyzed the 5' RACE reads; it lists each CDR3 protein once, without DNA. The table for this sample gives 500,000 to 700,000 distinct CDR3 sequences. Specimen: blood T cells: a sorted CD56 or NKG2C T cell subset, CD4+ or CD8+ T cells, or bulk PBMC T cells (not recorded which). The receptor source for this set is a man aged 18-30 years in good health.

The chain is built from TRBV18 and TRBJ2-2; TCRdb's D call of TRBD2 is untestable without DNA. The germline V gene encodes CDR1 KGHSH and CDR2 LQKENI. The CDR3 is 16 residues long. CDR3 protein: CASSSNLAGGTGELFF. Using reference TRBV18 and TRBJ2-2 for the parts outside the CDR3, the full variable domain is NAGVMQNPRHLVRRRGQEARLRCSPMKGHSHVYWYRQLPEEGLKFMVYLQKENIIDESGMPKERFSAEFPKEGPSILRIQQVVRGDSAAYFCASSSNLAGGTGELFFGEGSRLTVL.

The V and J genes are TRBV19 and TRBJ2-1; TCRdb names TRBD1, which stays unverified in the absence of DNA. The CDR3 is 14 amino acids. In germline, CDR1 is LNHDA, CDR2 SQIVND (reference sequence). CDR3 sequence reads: CASRTGVGSNEQFF.

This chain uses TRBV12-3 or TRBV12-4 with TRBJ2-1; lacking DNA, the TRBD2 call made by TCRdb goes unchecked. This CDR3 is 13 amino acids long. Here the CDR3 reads CASSPGTSGEQFF.

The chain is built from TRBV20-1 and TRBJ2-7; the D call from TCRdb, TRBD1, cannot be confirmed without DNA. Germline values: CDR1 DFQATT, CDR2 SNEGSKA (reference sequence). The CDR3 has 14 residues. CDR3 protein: CSARGGAGEGEQYF.

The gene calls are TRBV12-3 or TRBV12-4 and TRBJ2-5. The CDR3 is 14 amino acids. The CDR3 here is CASSLAPAQRTQYF.

The CDR3 is CASSRTGKNTGELFF. J is TRBJ2-2 and V is TRBV11-2; TCRdb outputs TRBD1, but without DNA this stays unchecked. The CDR3 runs to 15 residues. CDR1 is SGHAT and CDR2 is FQNNGV in the germline V gene.

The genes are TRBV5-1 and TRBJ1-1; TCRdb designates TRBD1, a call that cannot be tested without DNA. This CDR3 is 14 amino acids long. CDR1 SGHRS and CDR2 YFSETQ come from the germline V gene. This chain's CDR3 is CASSLAPGNLEAFF.

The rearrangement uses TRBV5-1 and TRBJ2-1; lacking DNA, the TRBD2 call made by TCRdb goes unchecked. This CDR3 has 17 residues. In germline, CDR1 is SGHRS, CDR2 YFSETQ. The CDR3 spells CASSYGLSPSSYNEQFF. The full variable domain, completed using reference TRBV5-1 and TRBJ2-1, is KAGVTQTPRYLIKTRGQQVTLSCSPISGHRSVSWYQQTPGQGLQFLFEYFSETQRNKGNFPGRFSGRQFSNSRSEMNVSTLELGDSALYLCASSYGLSPSSYNEQFFGPGTRLTVL.

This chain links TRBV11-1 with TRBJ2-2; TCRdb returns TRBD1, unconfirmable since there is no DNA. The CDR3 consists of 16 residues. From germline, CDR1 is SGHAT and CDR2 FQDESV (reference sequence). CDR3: CASSVSGGPNTGELFF.

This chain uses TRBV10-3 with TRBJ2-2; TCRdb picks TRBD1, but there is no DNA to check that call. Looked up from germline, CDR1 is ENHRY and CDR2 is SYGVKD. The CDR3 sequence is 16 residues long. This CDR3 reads CAISESRGRGTGELFF.

The CDR3 here is CASSRSREFEQYF. The chain links TRBV7-2 to TRBJ2-7; TCRdb's D call of TRBD1 is untestable without DNA. Germline CDR1 reads SGHTA; CDR2 reads FQGNSA. CDR3 length: 13 residues. Combining the CDR3 with reference TRBV7-2 and TRBJ2-7 gives the whole variable domain GAGVSQSPSNKVTEKGKDVELRCDPISGHTALYWYRQSLGQGLEFLIYFQGNSAPDKSGLPSDRFSAERTGGSVSTLTIQRTQQEDSAVYLCASSRSREFEQYFGPGTRLTVT.

CDR3 sequence reads: CASSLSERGEQFF. This chain connects TRBV5-1 to TRBJ2-1; TCRdb's D call, TRBD2, is unchecked because there is no DNA. Germline CDR1 is SGHRS and CDR2 is YFSETQ. The CDR3 sequence is 13 residues long. The variable domain in full, completed from reference TRBV5-1 and TRBJ2-1, reads KAGVTQTPRYLIKTRGQQVTLSCSPISGHRSVSWYQQTPGQGLQFLFEYFSETQRNKGNFPGRFSGRQFSNSRSEMNVSTLELGDSALYLCASSLSERGEQFFGPGTRLTVL.

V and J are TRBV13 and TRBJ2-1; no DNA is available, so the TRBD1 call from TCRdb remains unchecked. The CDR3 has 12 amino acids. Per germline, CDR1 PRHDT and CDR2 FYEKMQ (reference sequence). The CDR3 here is CATQRGNNEQFF.

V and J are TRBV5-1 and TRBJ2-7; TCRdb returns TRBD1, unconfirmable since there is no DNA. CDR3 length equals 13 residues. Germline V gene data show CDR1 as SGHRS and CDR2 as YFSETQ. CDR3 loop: CASSLAARGEQYF.

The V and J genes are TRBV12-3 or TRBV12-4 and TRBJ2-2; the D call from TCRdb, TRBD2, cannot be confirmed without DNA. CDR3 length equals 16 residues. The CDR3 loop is CASSFVAGVVPGELFF.

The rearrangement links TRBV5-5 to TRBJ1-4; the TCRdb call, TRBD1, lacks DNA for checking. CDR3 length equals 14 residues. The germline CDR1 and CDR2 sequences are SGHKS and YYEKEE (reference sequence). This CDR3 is CASSLVTDTEKLFF.

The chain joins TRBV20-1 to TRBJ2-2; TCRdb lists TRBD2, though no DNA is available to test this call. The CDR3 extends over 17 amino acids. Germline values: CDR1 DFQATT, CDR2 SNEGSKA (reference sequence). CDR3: CSASGLAGAINTGELFF.

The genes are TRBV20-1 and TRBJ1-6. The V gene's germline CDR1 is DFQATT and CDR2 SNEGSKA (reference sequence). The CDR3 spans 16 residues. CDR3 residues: CSARLTGSSGNSPLHF.

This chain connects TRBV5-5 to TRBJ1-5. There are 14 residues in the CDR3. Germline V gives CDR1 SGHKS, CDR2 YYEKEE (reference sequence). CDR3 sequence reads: CASTRPDSNQPQHF.

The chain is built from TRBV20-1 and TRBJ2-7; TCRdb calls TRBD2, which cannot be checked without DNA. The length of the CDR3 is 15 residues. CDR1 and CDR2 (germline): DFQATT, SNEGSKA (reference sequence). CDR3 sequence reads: CSAQKAGGPDYEQYF.